Listed below are T cell receptor beta chains from one sample, sequenced in a study of blood T cell repertoires in COVID-19. Here immunoSEQ multiplex PCR was the method, and the copy in TCRdb shows in-frame clones only, minus some. The top ten hold around 0.98% of the sample, which has around 78,000 clones, 90% seen once. The specimen was peripheral blood. The source is a woman in her 50s in a cohort sampled during active COVID-19. CDR3s include the opening cysteine and the closing phenylalanine or tryptophan. D genes are given only for firm matches. A row's size may be missing; if present it is once, few, many or a size class.

CDR3	DNA	V	size	length	J	D
CASSLSQGGDTQYF	TGCGCCAGCAGCTTGAGTCAGGGAGGAGATACGCAGTATTTT	TRBV5-1	NA	14	TRBJ2-3	NA
CASSVEAGQGNYEQYF	TGTGCCAGCAGCGTAGAGGCGGGACAGGGGAACTACGAGCAGTACTTC	TRBV9	NA	16	TRBJ2-7	TRBD1
CASSYKPNYGYTF	TGTGCCAGCAGTTACAAGCCTAACTATGGCTACACCTTC	TRBV6-5	NA	13	TRBJ1-2	NA
CASSHLAEEAFF	TGTGCCAGCAGCCACCTCGCCGAAGAGGCTTTCTTT	TRBV4-2	NA	12	TRBJ1-1	NA
CASSYLDSHEQYF	TGTGCCAGCAGTTACCTAGATTCCCACGAGCAGTACTTC	TRBV6-2/TRBV6-3	NA	13	TRBJ2-7	NA
CASSIYPPLAGGSTDTQYF	TGTGCCAGTAGTATCTATCCCCCTTTAGCGGGAGGCAGCACAGATACGCAGTATTTT	TRBV19	NA	19	TRBJ2-3	TRBD2
CASSVGSRSEAFF	TGTGCCAGCAGCGTAGGGTCTAGGAGTGAAGCTTTCTTT	TRBV9	NA	13	TRBJ1-1	NA
CASSDIRGATNEKLFF	TGCGCCAGCAGTGACATCCGCGGCGCAACTAATGAAAAACTGTTTTTT	TRBV10-2	NA	16	TRBJ1-4	NA
CASSVGASGQETQYF	TGTGCCAGCAGCGTAGGGGCTAGCGGACAAGAGACCCAGTACTTC	TRBV9	NA	15	TRBJ2-5	TRBD2
CASSLIGGSQGGEQYF	TGCGCCAGCAGCTTAATAGGGGGATCCCAGGGGGGCGAGCAGTACTTC	TRBV5-1	few	16	TRBJ2-7	NA
CASTLNLGGWDTEAFF	TGTGCCAGCACTCTTAATCTAGGGGGCTGGGACACTGAAGCTTTCTTT	TRBV28	once	16	TRBJ1-1	TRBD1
CASRPPPGLAGFQETQYF	TGTGCCAGCCGGCCCCCTCCGGGACTAGCGGGGTTCCAAGAGACCCAGTACTTC	TRBV2	NA	18	TRBJ2-5	TRBD2
CAWSRRQAETQYF	TGTGCCTGGAGTAGAAGACAGGCCGAGACCCAGTACTTC	TRBV30	NA	13	TRBJ2-5	NA
CASSLSSDTEAFF	TGTGCCAGCAGTTTATCCAGTGACACTGAAGCTTTCTTT	TRBV27	NA	13	TRBJ1-1	NA
CASTSRTYSPLYSF	TGTGCCAGCACTTCTCGGACTTATAGCCCTTTGTACTCCTTC	TRBV28	NA	14	TRBJ1-2	NA
CATSDLGDSYGYTF	TGTGCCACCAGTGATTTGGGGGACAGCTATGGCTACACCTTC	TRBV24-1	NA	14	TRBJ1-2	TRBD1
CASSSGTGASYEQYF	TGTGCCAGCAGCTCCGGGACAGGAGCCTCCTACGAGCAGTACTTC	TRBV5-6	NA	15	TRBJ2-7	TRBD1
CASSPQGGTNEKLFF	TGTGCCAGCTCACCACAGGGAGGGACTAATGAAAAACTGTTTTTT	TRBV18	NA	15	TRBJ1-4	NA
CASSRPAPGVNTEAFF	TGTGCCAGCAGTCGACCGGCGCCCGGAGTGAACACTGAAGCTTTCTTT	TRBV5-6	NA	16	TRBJ1-1	NA
CASSASSGARTDTQYF	TGTGCCAGCAGTGCCTCTAGCGGTGCCCGCACAGATACGCAGTATTTT	TRBV2	NA	16	TRBJ2-3	TRBD2
CASSLGLAGKYTQYF	TGTGCCAGCAGCCTGGGACTAGCGGGAAAGTATACGCAGTATTTT	TRBV6-5	NA	15	TRBJ2-3	TRBD2
CASSPTTAGQGDAKLFF	TGTGCCAGCTCACCAACGACCGCCGGACAGGGAGACGCAAAACTGTTTTTT	TRBV18	once	17	TRBJ1-4	TRBD1
CASSRGSMSVTDTQYF	TGTGCCAGCTCCCGCGGGAGTATGAGTGTAACAGATACGCAGTATTTT	TRBV3-1/TRBV3-2	once	16	TRBJ2-3	TRBD2
CASSLFTGTGAANYGYTF	TGCGCCAGCAGCCTTTTCACCGGGACAGGGGCAGCTAACTATGGCTACACCTTC	TRBV4-1	NA	18	TRBJ1-2	TRBD1
CASSLDGENIQYF	TGTGCCAGCAGCCTTGACGGAGAAAACATTCAGTACTTC	TRBV5-6	NA	13	TRBJ2-4	NA
CASSDSRRTGANVLTF	TGTGCCAGCAGCGACAGTCGACGGACAGGGGCCAACGTCCTGACTTTC	TRBV25-1	NA	16	TRBJ2-6	NA
CASSEAGGEQFF	TGCGCCAGCAGTGAGGCCGGGGGTGAGCAGTTCTTC	TRBV10-2	NA	12	TRBJ2-1	NA
CASSVPGQGNNEQFF	TGTGCCAGCAGTGTACCGGGACAGGGGAACAATGAGCAGTTCTTC	TRBV28	few	15	TRBJ2-1	TRBD1
CASSPVDGRGTEAFF	TGTGCCAGCAGCCCAGTAGATGGCCGCGGGACTGAAGCTTTCTTT	TRBV28	NA	15	TRBJ1-1	NA
CSTGLAGTWGQETQYF	TGCAGCACCGGACTAGCGGGAACCTGGGGCCAAGAGACCCAGTACTTC	TRBV29-1	NA	16	TRBJ2-5	TRBD2
CASSPSRSESGTDTQYF	TGTGCCAGCTCACCCTCGAGGAGCGAATCGGGGACAGATACGCAGTATTTT	TRBV18	NA	17	TRBJ2-3	NA
CASSQSLGTGDYEQYF	TGTGCCAGCAGCCAAAGTTTAGGGACAGGGGATTACGAGCAGTACTTC	TRBV3-1/TRBV3-2	NA	16	TRBJ2-7	TRBD1
CASSLDRQARTF	TGTGCCAGCAGTTTAGACAGGCAGGCTCGGACCTTC	TRBV28	once	12	TRBJ1-2	NA
CASSPRTSGSSRGVRSYNEQFF	TGCGCCAGCAGTCCCAGGACTAGCGGGAGCTCCCGGGGCGTCCGATCCTACAATGAGCAGTTCTTC	TRBV10-1	NA	22	TRBJ2-1	TRBD2
CASRAGEGWNEQFF	TGTGCCAGCAGAGCGGGAGAAGGATGGAATGAGCAGTTCTTC	TRBV6-4	once	14	TRBJ2-1	TRBD2
CASSLVKGQGNNEQFF	TGTGCCAGCAGCTTAGTTAAAGGGCAGGGGAACAATGAGCAGTTCTTC	TRBV7-9	NA	16	TRBJ2-1	NA
CASSPPSSGTYEQYF	TGTGCCAGCTCACCACCGTCTAGCGGGACCTACGAGCAGTACTTC	TRBV18	NA	15	TRBJ2-7	TRBD2
CASSLRTGGYGYTF	TGTGCCAGCAGCCTTCGGACAGGGGGCTATGGCTACACCTTC	TRBV3-1/TRBV3-2	once	14	TRBJ1-2	TRBD1
CASSHLGLAGHNEQFF	TGTGCCAGCAGTCATCTGGGGCTAGCGGGTCACAATGAGCAGTTCTTC	TRBV7-6	NA	16	TRBJ2-1	TRBD2
CASSEGGSSNTGELFF	TGTGCCAGCAGTGAAGGGGGCTCGTCGAACACCGGGGAGCTGTTTTTT	TRBV6-4	NA	16	TRBJ2-2	TRBD1
CASNQGQGAPYTGELFF	TGTGCCAGCAACCAGGGACAGGGGGCCCCGTACACCGGGGAGCTGTTTTTT	TRBV3-1/TRBV3-2	NA	17	TRBJ2-2	TRBD1
CASSLVADTDTQYF	TGTGCCAGCAGCTTAGTGGCGGACACAGATACGCAGTATTTT	TRBV7-9	NA	14	TRBJ2-3	NA
CASSQGRSPLHF	TGTGCCAGCAGTCAGGGGCGATCACCCCTCCACTTT	TRBV7-9	NA	12	TRBJ1-6	NA
CASSMTGVYGYTF	TGTGCCAGTAGTATGACAGGGGTATATGGCTACACCTTC	TRBV19	NA	13	TRBJ1-2	TRBD1
CASLHLMMGANTEAFF	TGTGCCAGCCTTCACCTCATGATGGGGGCGAACACTGAAGCTTTCTTT	TRBV28	NA	16	TRBJ1-1	NA
CASSLFRGEGYTF	TGTGCCAGCAGCTTGTTCAGGGGGGAAGGCTACACCTTC	TRBV5-6	NA	13	TRBJ1-2	TRBD1
CASSQRQVLYNEQFF	TGTGCCAGTAGTCAAAGACAGGTCCTCTACAATGAGCAGTTCTTC	TRBV19	NA	15	TRBJ2-1	NA
CASSPGPGSSYEQYF	TGTGCCAGCAGTCCCGGGCCAGGGTCCTCCTACGAGCAGTACTTC	TRBV6-6	NA	15	TRBJ2-7	NA
CASTAGGSANTGELFF	TGTGCCAGCACCGCTGGGGGGTCCGCGAACACCGGGGAGCTGTTTTTT	TRBV28	NA	16	TRBJ2-2	NA
CASSYPTSGGYNEQFF	TGTGCCAGCAGTTATCCGACTAGCGGGGGTTACAATGAGCAGTTCTTC	TRBV6-2/TRBV6-3	NA	16	TRBJ2-1	TRBD2
CASSPLPPYEQYF	TGTGCCAGCAGTCCCCTCCCCCCCTACGAGCAGTACTTC	TRBV27	NA	13	TRBJ2-7	NA
CASSPKAGGNTEAFF	TGTGCCAGCAGCCCTAAGGCGGGGGGGAACACTGAAGCTTTCTTT	TRBV11-1	NA	15	TRBJ1-1	NA
CASRDRTNEQYF	TGTGCCAGCAGGGATAGGACAAACGAGCAGTACTTC	TRBV27	once	12	TRBJ2-7	NA
CASSDRPTGSSYEQYF	TGTGCCAGCAGTGACCGGCCGACAGGGAGCTCCTACGAGCAGTACTTC	TRBV6-1	once	16	TRBJ2-7	TRBD1
CASSPLGSTEAFF	TGTGCCAGCTCACCCCTGGGGAGTACTGAAGCTTTCTTT	TRBV18	NA	13	TRBJ1-1	NA
CASSPRQVARYYEQYF	TGTGCCAGCAGTCCCCGACAGGTCGCGCGTTACTACGAGCAGTACTTC	TRBV28	NA	16	TRBJ2-7	NA
CASSPDYHSDTQYF	TGTGCCAGCAGCCCCGACTATCACTCAGATACGCAGTATTTT	TRBV5-5	NA	14	TRBJ2-3	NA
CASSLGGLNNEQFF	TGTGCCAGCAGCTTGGGAGGCCTGAACAATGAGCAGTTCTTC	TRBV5-4	once	14	TRBJ2-1	NA
CATTGGGALETQYF	TGTGCCACCACCGGTGGAGGGGCCTTGGAGACCCAGTACTTC	TRBV7-2	NA	14	TRBJ2-5	NA
CASSSQEPLRQETQYF	TGTGCCAGCAGCAGCCAGGAACCGCTCCGCCAAGAGACCCAGTACTTC	TRBV28	NA	16	TRBJ2-5	NA